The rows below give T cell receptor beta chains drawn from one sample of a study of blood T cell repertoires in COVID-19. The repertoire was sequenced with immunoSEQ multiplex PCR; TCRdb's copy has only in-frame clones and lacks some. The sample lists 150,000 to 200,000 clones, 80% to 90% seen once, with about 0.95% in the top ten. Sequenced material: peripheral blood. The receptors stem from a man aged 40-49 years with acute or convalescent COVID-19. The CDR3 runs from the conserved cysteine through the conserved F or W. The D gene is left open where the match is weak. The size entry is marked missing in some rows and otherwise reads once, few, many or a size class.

TGTGCCAGCAGACCGGGGGGGGCCGCCACCGGGGAGCTGTTTTTT,CASRPGGAATGELFF,TRBJ2-2,once,TRBV3-1/TRBV3-2,TRBD2
TGCAGTGCTCCCGGGAACACTGAAGCTTTCTTT,CSAPGNTEAFF,TRBJ1-1,-,TRBV20-1,-
TGTGCCAGCAGCCCGTCGGGGGGGCATAATACTGAAGCTTTCTTT,CASSPSGGHNTEAFF,TRBJ1-1,-,TRBV5-4,-
TGTGCCAGCAGTCTCGGGACATACTTCGAGCAGTACTTC,CASSLGTYFEQYF,TRBJ2-7,-,TRBV6-2/TRBV6-3,-
TGTGCCTGGAGTGGAATCGACAGGGTCGGCGAGCAGTACTTC,CAWSGIDRVGEQYF,TRBJ2-7,few,TRBV30,TRBD1
TGTGCCAGCAACCCAAGCGGGGTCGTTTTGGATGAGCAGTTCTTC,CASNPSGVVLDEQFF,TRBJ2-1,-,TRBV9,TRBD2
TGTGCCAGCAGCCTCCCGGGACAGATGAACACTGAAGCTTTCTTT,CASSLPGQMNTEAFF,TRBJ1-1,-,TRBV5-6,TRBD1
TGTGCCAGCAGCTTAGAGGGTTTCGGTCGGGGAGAAAAACTGTTTTTT,CASSLEGFGRGEKLFF,TRBJ1-4,-,TRBV7-9,-
TGTGCCAGCACCCCGGACAGGGGGAACTCCTATAATTCACCCCTCCACTTT,CASTPDRGNSYNSPLHF,TRBJ1-6,-,TRBV6-2/TRBV6-3,TRBD1
TGTGCCAGCAGCTCCACAACGAACACTGAAGCTTTCTTT,CASSSTTNTEAFF,TRBJ1-1,-,TRBV3-1/TRBV3-2,-
TGTGCCAGCTCACCACGAGACAGGGAGTACGAGCAGTACTTC,CASSPRDREYEQYF,TRBJ2-7,once,TRBV18,TRBD1
TGTGCCAGCAGCGCGACGACAGGGGGAAACGCTGAAGCTTTCTTT,CASSATTGGNAEAFF,TRBJ1-1,-,TRBV7-2,TRBD1
TGCGCCAGCAGCCAAGATCGGGACTGGAGTCAGTATTTT,CASSQDRDWSQYF,TRBJ2-3,-,TRBV4-3,-
TGCGCCAGCAGCCCATCACTAGCGGATTCCTACGAGCAGTACTTC,CASSPSLADSYEQYF,TRBJ2-7,few,TRBV4-1,TRBD2
TGTGCCAGCAGTCGCTGGACAGGGAGGCGCGAGCAGTACTTC,CASSRWTGRREQYF,TRBJ2-7,-,TRBV28,TRBD1
TGTGCCAGCAGCTTATCGAACTATCAAGAGACCCAGTACTTC,CASSLSNYQETQYF,TRBJ2-5,-,TRBV7-2,-
TGTGCCAGCAGCCCGGGACTATCCTACGAGCAGTACTTC,CASSPGLSYEQYF,TRBJ2-7,-,TRBV7-8,TRBD2